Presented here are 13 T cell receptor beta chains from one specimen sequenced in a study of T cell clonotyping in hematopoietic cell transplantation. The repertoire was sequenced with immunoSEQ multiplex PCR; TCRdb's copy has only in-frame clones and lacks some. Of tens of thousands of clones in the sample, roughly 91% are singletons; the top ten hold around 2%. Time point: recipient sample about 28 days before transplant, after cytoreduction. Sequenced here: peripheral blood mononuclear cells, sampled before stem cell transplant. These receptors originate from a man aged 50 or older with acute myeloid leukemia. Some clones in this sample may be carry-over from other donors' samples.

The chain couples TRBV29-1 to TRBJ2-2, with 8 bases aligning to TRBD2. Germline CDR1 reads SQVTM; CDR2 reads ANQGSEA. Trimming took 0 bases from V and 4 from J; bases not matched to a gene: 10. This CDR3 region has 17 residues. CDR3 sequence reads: CSVEEHREGSSTGELFF. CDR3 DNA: TGCAGCGTTGAAGAGCATCGGGAGGGATCTAGCACCGGGGAGCTGTTTTTT.

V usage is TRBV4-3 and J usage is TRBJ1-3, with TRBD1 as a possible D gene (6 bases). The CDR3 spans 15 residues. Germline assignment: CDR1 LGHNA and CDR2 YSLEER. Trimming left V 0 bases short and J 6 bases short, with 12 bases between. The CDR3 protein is CASSQEGAGANTIYF. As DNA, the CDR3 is TGCGCCAGCAGCCAAGAAGGGGCAGGGGCAAACACCATATATTTT.

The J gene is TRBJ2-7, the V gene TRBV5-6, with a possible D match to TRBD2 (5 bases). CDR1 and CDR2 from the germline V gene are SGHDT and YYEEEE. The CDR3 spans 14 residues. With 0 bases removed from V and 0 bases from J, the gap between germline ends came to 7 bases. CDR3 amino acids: CASSLGGFSYEQYF. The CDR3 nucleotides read TGTGCCAGCAGCTTGGGCGGGTTCTCCTACGAGCAGTACTTC. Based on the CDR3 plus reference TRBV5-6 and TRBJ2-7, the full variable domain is DAGVTQSPTHLIKTRGQQVTLRCSPKSGHDTVSWYQQALGQGPQFIFQYYEEEERQRGNFPDRFSGHQFPNYSSELNVNALLLGDSALYLCASSLGGFSYEQYFGPGTRLTVT.

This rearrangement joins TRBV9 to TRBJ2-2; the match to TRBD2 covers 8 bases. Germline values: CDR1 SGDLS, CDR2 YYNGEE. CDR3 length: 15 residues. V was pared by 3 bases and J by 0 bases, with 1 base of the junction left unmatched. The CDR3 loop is CASSEAGANTGELFF. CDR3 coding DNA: TGTGCCAGCAGCGAAGCGGGGGCGAACACCGGGGAGCTGTTTTTT.

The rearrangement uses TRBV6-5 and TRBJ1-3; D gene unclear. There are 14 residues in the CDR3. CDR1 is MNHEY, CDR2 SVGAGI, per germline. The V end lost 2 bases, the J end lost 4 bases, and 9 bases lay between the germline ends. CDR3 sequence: CASSYGEGGNTIYF. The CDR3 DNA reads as TGTGCCAGCAGTTACGGGGAGGGAGGAAACACCATATATTTT.

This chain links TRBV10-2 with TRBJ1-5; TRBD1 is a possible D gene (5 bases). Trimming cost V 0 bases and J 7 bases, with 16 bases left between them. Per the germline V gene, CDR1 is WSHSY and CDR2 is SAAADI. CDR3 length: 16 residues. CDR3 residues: CASSESPVGGLQPQHF. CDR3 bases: TGCGCCAGCAGTGAGTCCCCGGTTGGGGGATTACAGCCCCAGCATTTT.

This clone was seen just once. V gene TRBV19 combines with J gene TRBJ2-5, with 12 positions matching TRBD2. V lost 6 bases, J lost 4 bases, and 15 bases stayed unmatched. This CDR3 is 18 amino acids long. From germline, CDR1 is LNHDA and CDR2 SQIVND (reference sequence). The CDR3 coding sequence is TGTGCCAGTAGCCCTCGGGCCCTGACTAGCGGGAGTCCAGAGACCCAGTACTTC. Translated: CASSPRALTSGSPETQYF.

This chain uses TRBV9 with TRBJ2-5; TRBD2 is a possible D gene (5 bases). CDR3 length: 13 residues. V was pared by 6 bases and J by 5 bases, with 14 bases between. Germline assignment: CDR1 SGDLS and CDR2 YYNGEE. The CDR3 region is CASTRGVVETQYF. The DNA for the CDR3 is TGTGCCAGCACCCGGGGAGTCGTGGAGACCCAGTACTTC.

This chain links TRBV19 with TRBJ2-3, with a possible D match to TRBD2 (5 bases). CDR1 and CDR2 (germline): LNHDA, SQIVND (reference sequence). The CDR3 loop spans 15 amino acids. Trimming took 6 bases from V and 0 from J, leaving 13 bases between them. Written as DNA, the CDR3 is TGTGCCAGTAGCCCCAGCGGCGTGAGCACAGATACGCAGTATTTT. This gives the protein CASSPSGVSTDTQYF.

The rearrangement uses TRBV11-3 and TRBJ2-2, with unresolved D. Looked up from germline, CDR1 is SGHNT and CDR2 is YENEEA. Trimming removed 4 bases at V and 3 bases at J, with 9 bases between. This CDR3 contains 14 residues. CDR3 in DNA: TGTGCCAGCAGCTACGTGAGAGACACCGGGGAGCTGTTTTTT. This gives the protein CASSYVRDTGELFF. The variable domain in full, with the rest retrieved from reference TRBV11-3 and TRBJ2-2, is EAGVVQSPRYKIIEKKQPVAFWCNPISGHNTLYWYLQNLGQGPELLIRYENEEAVDDSQLPKDRFSAERLKGVDSTLKIQPAELGDSAVYLCASSYVRDTGELFFGEGSRLTVL.

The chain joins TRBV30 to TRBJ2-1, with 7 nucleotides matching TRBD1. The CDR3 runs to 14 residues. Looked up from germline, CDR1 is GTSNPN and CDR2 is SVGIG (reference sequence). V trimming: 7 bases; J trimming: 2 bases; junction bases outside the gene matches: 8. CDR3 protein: CAFSDRVPYNEQFF. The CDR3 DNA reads TGTGCCTTCTCCGACAGGGTGCCCTACAATGAGCAGTTCTTC.

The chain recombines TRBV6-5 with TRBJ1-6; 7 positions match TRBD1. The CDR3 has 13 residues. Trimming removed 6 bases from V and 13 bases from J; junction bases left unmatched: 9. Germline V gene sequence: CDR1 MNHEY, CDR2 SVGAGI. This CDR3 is CASSPDRDTPLHF. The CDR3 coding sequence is TGTGCCAGCAGCCCCGACAGGGACACCCCCCTCCACTTT.

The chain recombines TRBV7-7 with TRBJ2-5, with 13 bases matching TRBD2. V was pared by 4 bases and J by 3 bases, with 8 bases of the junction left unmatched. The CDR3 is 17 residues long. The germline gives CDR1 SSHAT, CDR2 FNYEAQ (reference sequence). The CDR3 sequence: CASSSLDGLAGEETQYF. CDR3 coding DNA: TGTGCCAGCAGCTCCCTTGACGGACTAGCGGGAGAAGAGACCCAGTACTTC.